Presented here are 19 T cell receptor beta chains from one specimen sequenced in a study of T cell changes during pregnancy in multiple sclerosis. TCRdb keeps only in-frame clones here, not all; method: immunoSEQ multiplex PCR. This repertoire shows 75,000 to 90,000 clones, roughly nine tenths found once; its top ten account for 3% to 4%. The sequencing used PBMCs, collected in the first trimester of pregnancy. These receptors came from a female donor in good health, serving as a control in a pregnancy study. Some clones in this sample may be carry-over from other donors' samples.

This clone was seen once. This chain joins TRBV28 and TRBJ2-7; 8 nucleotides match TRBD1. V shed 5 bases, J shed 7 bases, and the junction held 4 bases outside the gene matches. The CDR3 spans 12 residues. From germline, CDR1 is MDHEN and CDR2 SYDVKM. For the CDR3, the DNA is TGTGCCAGCAGTCCCTGGGACAGGGAGCAGTACTTC. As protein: CASSPWDREQYF.

The CDR3 sequence: CASSLDQQGQPQHF. The CDR3 coding sequence is TGTGCCAGCAGCTTAGATCAACAGGGCCAGCCCCAGCATTTT. The V gene is TRBV7-6, the J gene TRBJ1-5; a weak D match, TRBD1 (6 bases). The CDR3 covers 14 residues. Trimming stripped 1 base from V and 7 bases from J, with 11 bases between. Germline V gene data show CDR1 as SGHVS and CDR2 as FNYEAQ.

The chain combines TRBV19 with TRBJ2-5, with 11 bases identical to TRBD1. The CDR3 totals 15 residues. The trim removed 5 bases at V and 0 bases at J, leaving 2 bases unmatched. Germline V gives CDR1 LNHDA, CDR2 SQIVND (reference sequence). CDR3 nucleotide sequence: TGTGCCAGTAGTGGGACAGGGGGGTACCAAGAGACCCAGTACTTC. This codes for CASSGTGGYQETQYF.

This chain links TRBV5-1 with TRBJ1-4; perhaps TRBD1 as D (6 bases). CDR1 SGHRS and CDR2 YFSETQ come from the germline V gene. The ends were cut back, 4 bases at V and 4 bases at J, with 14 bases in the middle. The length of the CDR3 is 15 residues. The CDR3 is CASSRDTGSNEKLFF. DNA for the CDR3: TGCGCCAGCAGCCGAGATACAGGGAGTAATGAAAAACTGTTTTTT.

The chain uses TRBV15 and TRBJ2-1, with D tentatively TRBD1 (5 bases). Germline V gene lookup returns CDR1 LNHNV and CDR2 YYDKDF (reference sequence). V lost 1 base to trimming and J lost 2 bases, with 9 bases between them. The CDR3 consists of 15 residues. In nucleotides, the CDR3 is TGTGCCACCAGCAGAGGTCAGGGAACCTACAATGAGCAGTTCTTC. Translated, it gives CATSRGQGTYNEQFF.

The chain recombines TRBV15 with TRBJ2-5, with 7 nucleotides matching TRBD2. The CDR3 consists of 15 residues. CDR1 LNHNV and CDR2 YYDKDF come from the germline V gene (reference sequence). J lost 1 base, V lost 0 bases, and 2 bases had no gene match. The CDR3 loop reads CATSREGRAQETQYF. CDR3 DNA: TGTGCCACCAGCAGAGAAGGGAGGGCCCAAGAGACCCAGTACTTC.

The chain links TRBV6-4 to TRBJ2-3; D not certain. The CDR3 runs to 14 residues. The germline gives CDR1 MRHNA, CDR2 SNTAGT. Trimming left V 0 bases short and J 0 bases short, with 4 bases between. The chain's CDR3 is CASSDSSSTDTQYF. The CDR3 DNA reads TGTGCCAGCAGTGACTCGAGTAGCACAGATACGCAGTATTTT.

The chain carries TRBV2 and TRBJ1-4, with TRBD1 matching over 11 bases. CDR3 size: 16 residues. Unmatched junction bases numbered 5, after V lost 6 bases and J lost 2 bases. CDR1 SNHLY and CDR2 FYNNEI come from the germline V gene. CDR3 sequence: CASSPGQGVTNEKLFF. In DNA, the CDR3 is TGTGCCAGCAGCCCGGGACAGGGGGTTACTAATGAAAAACTGTTTTTT.

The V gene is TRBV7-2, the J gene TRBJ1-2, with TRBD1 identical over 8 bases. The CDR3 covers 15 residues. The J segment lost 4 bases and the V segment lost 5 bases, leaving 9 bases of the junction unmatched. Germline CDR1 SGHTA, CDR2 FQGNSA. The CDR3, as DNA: TGTGCCAGCAGCCCAAGTGGGACAGGTATCTATGGCTACACCTTC. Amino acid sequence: CASSPSGTGIYGYTF.

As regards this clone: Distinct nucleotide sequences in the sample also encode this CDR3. The CDR3 loop is CASSLGDRGLSYEQYF. The CDR3 DNA reads TGTGCCAGCAGTTTAGGGGACAGGGGTCTTTCCTACGAGCAGTACTTC. The chain employs TRBV27 and TRBJ2-7, with 10 bases aligning to TRBD1. Germline CDR1 reads MNHEY; CDR2 reads SMNVEV (reference sequence). The CDR3 is 16 residues long. Trimming removed 2 bases from V and 1 base from J; junction bases left unmatched: 5.

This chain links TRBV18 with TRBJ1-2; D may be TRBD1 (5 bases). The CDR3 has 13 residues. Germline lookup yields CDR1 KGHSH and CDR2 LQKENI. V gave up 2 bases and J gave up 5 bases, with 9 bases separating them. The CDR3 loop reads CASSPSRGYGYTF. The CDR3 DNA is TGTGCCAGCTCACCATCCCGGGGGTATGGCTACACCTTC.

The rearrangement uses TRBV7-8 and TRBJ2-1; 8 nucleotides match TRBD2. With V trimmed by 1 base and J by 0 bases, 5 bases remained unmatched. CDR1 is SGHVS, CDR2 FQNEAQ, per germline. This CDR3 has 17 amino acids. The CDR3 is CASSLVIAGSSYNEQFF. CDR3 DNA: TGTGCCAGCAGCTTAGTTATAGCGGGGAGCTCCTACAATGAGCAGTTCTTC. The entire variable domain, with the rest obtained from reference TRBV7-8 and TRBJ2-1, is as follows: GAGVSQSPRYKVAKRGQDVALRCDPISGHVSLFWYQQALGQGPEFLTYFQNEAQLDKSGLPSDRFFAERPEGSVSTLKIQRTQQEDSAVYLCASSLVIAGSSYNEQFFGPGTRLTVL.

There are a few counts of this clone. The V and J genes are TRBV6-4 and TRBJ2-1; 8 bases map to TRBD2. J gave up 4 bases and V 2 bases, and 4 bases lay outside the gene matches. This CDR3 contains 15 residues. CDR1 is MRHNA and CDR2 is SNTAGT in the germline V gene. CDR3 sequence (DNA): TGTGCCAGCAGTGACAGCGGGGGCGGGTACAATGAGCAGTTCTTC. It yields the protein CASSDSGGGYNEQFF.

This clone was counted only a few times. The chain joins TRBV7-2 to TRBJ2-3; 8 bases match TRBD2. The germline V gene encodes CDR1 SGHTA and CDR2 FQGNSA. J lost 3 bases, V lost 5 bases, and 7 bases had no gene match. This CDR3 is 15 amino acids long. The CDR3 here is CASSVTSGPTDTQYF. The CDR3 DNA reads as TGTGCCAGCAGCGTCACTAGCGGACCAACAGATACGCAGTATTTT.

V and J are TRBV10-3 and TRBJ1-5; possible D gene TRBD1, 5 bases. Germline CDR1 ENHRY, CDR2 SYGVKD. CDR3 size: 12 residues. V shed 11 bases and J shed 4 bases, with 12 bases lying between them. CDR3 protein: CAAGGGNQPQHF. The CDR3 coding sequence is TGTGCCGCCGGGGGGGGAAATCAGCCCCAGCATTTT.

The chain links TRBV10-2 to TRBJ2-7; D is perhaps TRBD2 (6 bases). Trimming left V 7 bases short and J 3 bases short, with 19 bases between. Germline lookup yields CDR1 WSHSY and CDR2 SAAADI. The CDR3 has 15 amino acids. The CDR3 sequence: CASKQSGGEFYEQYF. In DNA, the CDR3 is TGCGCCAGCAAACAAAGTGGCGGGGAATTCTACGAGCAGTACTTC.

The CDR3 coding sequence is TGCGCCAGCAGCCAAGTGGGGGGGGTGATCACAGATACGCAGTATTTT. Amino acid sequence: CASSQVGGVITDTQYF. The chain links TRBV4-1 to TRBJ2-3; TRBD2 matches at 7 bases. The length of the CDR3 is 16 residues. V lost 1 base, J lost 2 bases, and 6 bases stayed unmatched. Germline V gene sequence: CDR1 MGHRA, CDR2 YSYEKL.

In DNA, the CDR3 is TGTGCCAGCAGCCAAGGCCTAGCGTATAGCACAGATACGCAGTATTTT. Translating it yields CASSQGLAYSTDTQYF. The rearrangement links TRBV14 to TRBJ2-3; possible D gene TRBD2, 6 bases. CDR1 is SGHDN, CDR2 FVKESK, per germline. Deletions cut 1 base from V and 0 bases from J, with 11 bases between. The CDR3 totals 16 residues. The full variable domain, completed using reference TRBV14 and TRBJ2-3, is EAGVTQFPSHSVIEKGQTVTLRCDPISGHDNLYWYRRVMGKEIKFLLHFVKESKQDESGMPNNRFLAERTGGTYSTLKVQPAELEDSGVYFCASSQGLAYSTDTQYFGPGTRLTVL.

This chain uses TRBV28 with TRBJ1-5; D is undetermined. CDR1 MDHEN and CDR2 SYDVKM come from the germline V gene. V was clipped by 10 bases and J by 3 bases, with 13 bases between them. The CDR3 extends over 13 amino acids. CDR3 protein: CATLPGLNQPQHF. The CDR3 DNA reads TGTGCCACCCTCCCAGGCCTCAATCAGCCCCAGCATTTT.